Described below is a single TCR beta chain sequence and its context. This specimen comes from a study of blood T cell repertoires in COVID-19. In the original processing: Estimated nucleated cell counts came from reference gene primer amplification. The assay was immunoSEQ multiplex PCR, and TCRdb's table has in-frame clones only and misses some. V and J calls and clone size come straight from that table; D and trimming were deduced from the DNA. The table shows some 270,000 clones, with 85% to 90% occurring only once. Input material: peripheral blood. The receptor comes from a woman between 35 and 50 years old who had recovered from COVID-19.

CDR3 bases: TGTGCCAGTAGGATCCACCAGGGGGCTCTAGCAGGTAATGAGCAGTTCTTC. Protein: CASRIHQGALAGNEQFF. The gene calls are TRBV19 and TRBJ2-1; the match to TRBD1 covers 8 bases. V was pared by 6 bases and J by 7 bases, with 17 bases of the junction left unmatched. Germline CDR1 reads LNHDA; CDR2 reads SQIVND (reference sequence). CDR3 length: 17 residues.